This TCR beta chain stems from a study of shared T cell receptors in the human thymus. Method: immunoSEQ multiplex PCR; TCRdb's copy keeps in-frame clones and lacks some. The sample consists of approximately 760,000 clones, 70% to 90% of them appearing once. The V end lost 3 bases, the J end lost 1 base, and 7 bases lay between the germline ends. This CDR3 is 13 amino acids long. CDR1 is SGDLS and CDR2 is YYNGEE in the germline V gene. Another study also made use of these data, one on human thymus T cells. That study reports: Thymus tissue was removed during corrective cardiac surgery. Thymic and blood repertoires appeared to carry a bias in their V and J gene usage. Among unrelated individuals, related research reported thymic repertoires that overlapped highly.

The V gene is TRBV9, the J gene TRBJ1-1; perhaps TRBD1 as D (5 bases). The receptor was derived from a girl under three years old with a congenital heart defect. Sequencing was done on a sample of thymocytes. The CDR3 spells CASSDDRNTEAFF. The CDR3 DNA follows: TGTGCCAGCAGCGATGACAGGAACACTGAAGCTTTCTTT.